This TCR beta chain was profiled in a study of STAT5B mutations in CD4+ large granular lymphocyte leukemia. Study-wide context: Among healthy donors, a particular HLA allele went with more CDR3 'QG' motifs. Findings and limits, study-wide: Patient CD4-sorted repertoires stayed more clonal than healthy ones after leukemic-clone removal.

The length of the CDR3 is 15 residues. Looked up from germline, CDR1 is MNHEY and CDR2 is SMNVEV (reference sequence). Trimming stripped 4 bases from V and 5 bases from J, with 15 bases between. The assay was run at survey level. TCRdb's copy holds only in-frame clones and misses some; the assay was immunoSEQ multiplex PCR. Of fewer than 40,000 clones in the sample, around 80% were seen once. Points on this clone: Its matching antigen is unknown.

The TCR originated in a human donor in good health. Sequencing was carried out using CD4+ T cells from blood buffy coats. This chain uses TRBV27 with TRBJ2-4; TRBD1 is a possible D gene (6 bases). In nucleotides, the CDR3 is TGTGCCAGCAGTTCGTACAGGGTCCAACAAAACATTCAGTACTTC. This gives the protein CASSSYRVQQNIQYF.